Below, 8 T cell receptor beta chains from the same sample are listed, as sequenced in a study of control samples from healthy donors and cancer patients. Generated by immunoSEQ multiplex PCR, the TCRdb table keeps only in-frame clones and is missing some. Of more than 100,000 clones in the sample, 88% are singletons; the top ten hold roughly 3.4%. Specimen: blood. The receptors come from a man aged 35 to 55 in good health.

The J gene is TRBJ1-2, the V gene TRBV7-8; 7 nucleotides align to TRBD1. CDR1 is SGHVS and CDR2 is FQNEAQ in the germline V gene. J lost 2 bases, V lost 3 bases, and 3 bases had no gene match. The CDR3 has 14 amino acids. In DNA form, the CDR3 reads TGTGCCAGCAGCTTGGGGGACAGAAACTATGGCTACACCTTC. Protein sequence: CASSLGDRNYGYTF.

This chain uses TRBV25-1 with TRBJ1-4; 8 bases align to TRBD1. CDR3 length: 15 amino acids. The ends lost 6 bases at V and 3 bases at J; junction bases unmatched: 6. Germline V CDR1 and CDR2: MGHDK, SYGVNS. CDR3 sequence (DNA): TGTGCCAGCAGCGCAGGGGGCAAGTCTAATGAAAAACTGTTTTTT. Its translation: CASSAGGKSNEKLFF.

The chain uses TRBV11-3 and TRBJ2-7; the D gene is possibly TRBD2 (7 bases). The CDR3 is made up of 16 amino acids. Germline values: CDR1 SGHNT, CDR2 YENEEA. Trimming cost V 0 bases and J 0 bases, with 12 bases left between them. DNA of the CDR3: TGTGCCAGCAGCTTAGAGAGGGGGGGAGGCTCCTACGAGCAGTACTTC. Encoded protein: CASSLERGGGSYEQYF.

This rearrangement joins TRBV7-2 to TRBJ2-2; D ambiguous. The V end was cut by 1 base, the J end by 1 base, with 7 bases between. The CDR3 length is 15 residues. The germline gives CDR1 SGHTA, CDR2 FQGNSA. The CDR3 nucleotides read TGTGCCAGCAGCTTAGGTACCCTGAACACCGGGGAGCTGTTTTTT. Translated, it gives CASSLGTLNTGELFF.

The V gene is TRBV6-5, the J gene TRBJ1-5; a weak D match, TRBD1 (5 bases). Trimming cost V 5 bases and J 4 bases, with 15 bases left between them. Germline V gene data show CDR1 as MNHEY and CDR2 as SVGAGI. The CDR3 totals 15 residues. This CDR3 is CASSPRGEGNQPQHF. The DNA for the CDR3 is TGTGCCAGCAGTCCTCGGGGGGAGGGGAATCAGCCCCAGCATTTT.

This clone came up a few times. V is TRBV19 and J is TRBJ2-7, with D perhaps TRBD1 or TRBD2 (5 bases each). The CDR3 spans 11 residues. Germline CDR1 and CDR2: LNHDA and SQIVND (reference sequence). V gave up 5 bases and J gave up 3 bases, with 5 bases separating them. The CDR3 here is CASSGGYEQYF. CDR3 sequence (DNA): TGTGCCAGTAGTGGGGGCTACGAGCAGTACTTC.

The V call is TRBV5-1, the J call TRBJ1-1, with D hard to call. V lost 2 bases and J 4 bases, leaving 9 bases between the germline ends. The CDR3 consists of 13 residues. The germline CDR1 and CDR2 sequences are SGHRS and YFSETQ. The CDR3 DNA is TGCGCCAGCAGCTTATCTCTTGGCACTGAAGCTTTCTTT. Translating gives CASSLSLGTEAFF.

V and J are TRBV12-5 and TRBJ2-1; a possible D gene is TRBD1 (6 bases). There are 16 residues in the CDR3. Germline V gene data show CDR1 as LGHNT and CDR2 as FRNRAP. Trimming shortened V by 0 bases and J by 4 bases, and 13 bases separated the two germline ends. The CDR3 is CASGLVLRGNYNEQFF. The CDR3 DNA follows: TGTGCTAGTGGTTTGGTACTCAGGGGTAATTACAATGAGCAGTTCTTC.